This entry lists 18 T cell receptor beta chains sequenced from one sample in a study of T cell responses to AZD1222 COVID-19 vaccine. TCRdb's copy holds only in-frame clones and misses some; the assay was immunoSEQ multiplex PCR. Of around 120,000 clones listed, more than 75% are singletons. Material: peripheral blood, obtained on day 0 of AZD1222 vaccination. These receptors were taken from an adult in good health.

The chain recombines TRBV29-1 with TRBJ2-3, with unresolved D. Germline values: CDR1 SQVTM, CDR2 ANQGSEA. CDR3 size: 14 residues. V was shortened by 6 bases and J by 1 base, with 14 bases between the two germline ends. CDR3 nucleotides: TGCAGCGTCGTCGGTATCAAAGGCACAGATACGCAGTATTTT. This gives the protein CSVVGIKGTDTQYF.

The CDR3 loop reads CASSFSVTGELFF. In DNA form, the CDR3 reads TGCGCCAGCAGCTTTTCGGTTACCGGGGAGCTGTTTTTT. This chain uses TRBV5-1 with TRBJ2-2; D is undetermined. The V end was cut by 2 bases, the J end by 5 bases, with 7 bases between. CDR3 length: 13 amino acids. Germline V gene data show CDR1 as SGHRS and CDR2 as YFSETQ.

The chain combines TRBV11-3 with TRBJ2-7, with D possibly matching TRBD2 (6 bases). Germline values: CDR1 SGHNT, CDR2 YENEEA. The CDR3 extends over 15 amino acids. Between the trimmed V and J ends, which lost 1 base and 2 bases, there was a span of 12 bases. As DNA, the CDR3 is TGTGCCAGCAGCTTAGGAGGGACTCAAACCTACGAGCAGTACTTC. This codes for CASSLGGTQTYEQYF.

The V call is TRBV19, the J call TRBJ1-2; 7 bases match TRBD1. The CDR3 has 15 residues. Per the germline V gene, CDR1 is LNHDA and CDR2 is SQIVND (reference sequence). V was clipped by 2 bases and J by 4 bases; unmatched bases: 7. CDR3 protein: CASSIQITGAYGYTF. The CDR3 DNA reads TGTGCCAGTAGTATACAGATAACAGGGGCCTATGGCTACACCTTC.

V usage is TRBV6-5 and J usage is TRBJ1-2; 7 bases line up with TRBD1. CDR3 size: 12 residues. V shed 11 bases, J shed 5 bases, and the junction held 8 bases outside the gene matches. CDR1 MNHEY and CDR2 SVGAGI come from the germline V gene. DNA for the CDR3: TGTGCCGGTCTACGGGACAGTTATGGCTACACCTTC. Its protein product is CAGLRDSYGYTF.

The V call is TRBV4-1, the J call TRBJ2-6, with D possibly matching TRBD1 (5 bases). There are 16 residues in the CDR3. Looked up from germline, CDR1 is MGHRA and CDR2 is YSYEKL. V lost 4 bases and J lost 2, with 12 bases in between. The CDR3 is CASSREQGPGANVLTF. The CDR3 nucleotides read TGCGCCAGCAGCCGAGAGCAGGGCCCTGGGGCCAACGTCCTGACTTTC.

The CDR3 spells CASSQDRTSGSGNEQFF. The CDR3, as DNA: TGTGCCAGCAGCCAAGACCGGACTAGCGGGAGCGGTAATGAGCAGTTCTTC. The rearrangement joins TRBV14 to TRBJ2-1; TRBD2 aligns across 13 bases. Per germline, CDR1 SGHDN and CDR2 FVKESK. The CDR3 extends over 17 amino acids. The trim removed 0 bases at V and 7 bases at J, leaving 6 bases unmatched.

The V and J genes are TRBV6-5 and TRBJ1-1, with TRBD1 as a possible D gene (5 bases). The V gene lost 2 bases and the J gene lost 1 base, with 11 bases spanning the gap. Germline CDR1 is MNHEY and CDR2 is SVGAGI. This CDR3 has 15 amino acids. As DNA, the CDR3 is TGTGCCAGCAGTTACCTCGACAGTCGGAACACTGAAGCTTTCTTT. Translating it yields CASSYLDSRNTEAFF.

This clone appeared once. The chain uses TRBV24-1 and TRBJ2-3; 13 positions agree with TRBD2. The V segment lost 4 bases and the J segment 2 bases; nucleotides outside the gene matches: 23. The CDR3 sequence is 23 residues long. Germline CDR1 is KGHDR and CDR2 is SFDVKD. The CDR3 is CATSDTSGRAWGPLRVYTDTQYF. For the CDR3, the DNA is TGTGCCACCAGTGACACTAGCGGGAGGGCCTGGGGCCCCCTAAGGGTCTACACAGATACGCAGTATTTT.

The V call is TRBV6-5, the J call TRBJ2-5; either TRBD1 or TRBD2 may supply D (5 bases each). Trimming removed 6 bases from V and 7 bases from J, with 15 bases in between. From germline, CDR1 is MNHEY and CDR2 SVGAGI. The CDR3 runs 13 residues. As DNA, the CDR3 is TGTGCCAGCAGGACGGGACCCTCGGGGACCCAGTACTTC. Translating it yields CASRTGPSGTQYF.

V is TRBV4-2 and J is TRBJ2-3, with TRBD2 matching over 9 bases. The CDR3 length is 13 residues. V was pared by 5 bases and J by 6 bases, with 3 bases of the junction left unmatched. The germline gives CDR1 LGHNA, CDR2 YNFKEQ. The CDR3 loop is CASSEAGGDTQYF. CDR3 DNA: TGTGCCAGCAGCGAGGCGGGAGGGGATACGCAGTATTTT.

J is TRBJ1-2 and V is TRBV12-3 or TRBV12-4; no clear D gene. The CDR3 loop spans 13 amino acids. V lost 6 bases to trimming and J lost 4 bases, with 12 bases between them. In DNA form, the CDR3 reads TGTGCCAGCAGCGACATTCGAAGCTATGGCTACACCTTC. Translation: CASSDIRSYGYTF.

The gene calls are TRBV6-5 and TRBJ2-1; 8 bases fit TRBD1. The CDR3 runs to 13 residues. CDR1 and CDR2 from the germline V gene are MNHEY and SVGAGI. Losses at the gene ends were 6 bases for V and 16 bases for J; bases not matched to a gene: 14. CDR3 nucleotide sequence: TGTGCCAGCAGGCAAGGACAGGGATCGGTTGGATTCTTC. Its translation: CASRQGQGSVGFF.

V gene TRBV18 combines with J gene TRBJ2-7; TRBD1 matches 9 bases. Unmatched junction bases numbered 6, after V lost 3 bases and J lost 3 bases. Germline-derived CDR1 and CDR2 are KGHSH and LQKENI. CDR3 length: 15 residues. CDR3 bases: TGTGCCAGCTCACCGGGACAGGGAACCCTCTACGAGCAGTACTTC. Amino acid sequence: CASSPGQGTLYEQYF.

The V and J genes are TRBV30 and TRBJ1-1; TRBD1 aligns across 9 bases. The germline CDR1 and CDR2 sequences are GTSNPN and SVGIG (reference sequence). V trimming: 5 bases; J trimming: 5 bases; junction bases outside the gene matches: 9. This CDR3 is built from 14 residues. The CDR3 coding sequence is TGTGCCTGGCCTCATGACAGGGGGTGGACTGAAGCTTTCTTT. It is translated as CAWPHDRGWTEAFF.

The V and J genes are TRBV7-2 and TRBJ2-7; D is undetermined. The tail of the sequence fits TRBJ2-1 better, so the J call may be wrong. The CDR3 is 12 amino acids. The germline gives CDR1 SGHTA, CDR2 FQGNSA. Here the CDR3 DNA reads TGTGCCAGCAGCTTATTTACCACCGGACAGTTCTTC. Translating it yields CASSLFTTGQFF.

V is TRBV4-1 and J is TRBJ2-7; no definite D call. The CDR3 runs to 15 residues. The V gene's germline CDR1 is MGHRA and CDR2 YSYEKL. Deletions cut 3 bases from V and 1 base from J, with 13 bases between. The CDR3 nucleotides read TGCGCCAGCAGCCAGGTCGCTAGTAATTCCTACGAGCAGTACTTC. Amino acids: CASSQVASNSYEQYF.

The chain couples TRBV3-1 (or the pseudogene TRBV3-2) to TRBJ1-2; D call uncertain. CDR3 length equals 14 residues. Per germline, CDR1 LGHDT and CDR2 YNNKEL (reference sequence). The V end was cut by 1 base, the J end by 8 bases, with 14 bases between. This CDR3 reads CASSQADGGGGYTF. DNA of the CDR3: TGTGCCAGCAGCCAAGCAGACGGAGGAGGGGGCTACACCTTC.